Listed here are 19 T cell receptor beta chains from one sample, sequenced in a study of T cells in tuberculosis. Some clones are missing from TCRdb's copy, which holds only in-frame ones; the method was immunoSEQ multiplex PCR. There are about 37,000 clones in the sample; 90% to 95% occur only once, and about an eighth lies in the top ten. The sample taken for sequencing was PBMCs. All receptors derive from a donor aged 5-35 years with latent tuberculosis or without tuberculosis infection. Some clones in this sample may be carry-over from other donors' samples.

This chain links TRBV7-9 with TRBJ2-1; TRBD2 aligns across 10 bases. With 5 bases clipped from V and 4 bases from J, the junction kept 8 bases outside the gene matches. This CDR3 spans 16 amino acids. In germline, CDR1 is SEHNR, CDR2 FQNEAQ (reference sequence). The CDR3 loop reads CASSALAGVNYNEQFF. Written as DNA, the CDR3 is TGTGCCAGCAGCGCCCTAGCGGGGGTTAATTACAATGAGCAGTTCTTC. Full variable domain (missing parts from reference TRBV7-9 and TRBJ2-1): DTGVSQNPRHKITKRGQNVTFRCDPISEHNRLYWYRQTLGQGPEFLTYFQNEAQLEKSRLLSDRFSAERPKGSFSTLEIQRTEQGDSAMYLCASSALAGVNYNEQFFGPGTRLTVL.

CDR3 protein: CAIKLGMNTEAFF. As DNA, the CDR3 is TGTGCCATCAAGTTGGGCATGAACACTGAAGCTTTCTTT. V usage is TRBV10-3 and J usage is TRBJ1-1; D remains unclear. Germline V gene sequence: CDR1 ENHRY, CDR2 SYGVKD. Between the trimmed V and J ends, which lost 7 bases and 0 bases, there was a span of 9 bases. The CDR3 has 13 residues.

The chain couples TRBV4-3 to TRBJ1-3; TRBD1 aligns across 7 bases. The CDR3 runs 16 residues. Germline CDR1 is LGHNA and CDR2 is YSLEER. V shed 1 base and J 4 bases; nucleotides not matched to a gene: 7. CDR3 amino acids: CASSQGSRGIGNTIYF. The DNA of the CDR3 is TGCGCCAGCAGCCAAGGAAGCAGGGGGATAGGAAACACCATATATTTT.

The rearrangement uses TRBV4-2 and TRBJ1-5, with a tentative D call TRBD1 (5 bases). V was trimmed by 1 base and J by 2 bases, leaving 9 bases between them. This CDR3 region has 15 residues. CDR1 is LGHNA, CDR2 YNFKEQ, per germline. The CDR3 DNA follows: TGTGCCAGCAGCCAAGGGCAGGGTGGCAATCAGCCCCAGCATTTT. As protein: CASSQGQGGNQPQHF.

In this sample, this clone turned up once. The chain links TRBV4-3 to TRBJ2-1; D not certain. The V end lost 0 bases, the J end lost 4 bases, and 4 bases lay between the germline ends. Germline CDR1 LGHNA, CDR2 YSLEER. CDR3 length equals 13 residues. The DNA for the CDR3 is TGCGCCAGCAGCCAAGACACATACAATGAGCAGTTCTTC. Protein product: CASSQDTYNEQFF.

The chain links TRBV11-1 to TRBJ2-1; 7 positions agree with TRBD2. The CDR3 totals 15 residues. Germline trimming cut 6 bases from V and 3 bases from J; bases unmatched to any gene: 8. Germline V gene sequence: CDR1 SGHAT, CDR2 FQDESV (reference sequence). The CDR3 sequence: CASRTGGTNYNEQFF. CDR3 sequence (DNA): TGTGCCAGCAGGACCGGGGGGACCAACTACAATGAGCAGTTCTTC.

The V call is TRBV10-3, the J call TRBJ2-7; tentative D call: TRBD1 (6 bases). Germline V gene lookup returns CDR1 ENHRY and CDR2 SYGVKD. V was cut by 9 bases and J by 6 bases, with 18 bases left in between. The CDR3 totals 13 residues. The CDR3 protein is CAINSGESGEQYF. The CDR3 DNA reads TGTGCCATTAATTCAGGGGAGTCGGGCGAGCAGTACTTC.

The V and J genes are TRBV30 and TRBJ2-1, with D perhaps TRBD2 (6 bases). With 2 bases removed from V and 9 bases from J, the gap between germline ends came to 11 bases. The V gene's germline CDR1 is GTSNPN and CDR2 SVGIG (reference sequence). The CDR3 loop spans 12 amino acids. The CDR3 is CAWSIDGGEQFF. CDR3 sequence (DNA): TGTGCCTGGAGTATCGACGGGGGTGAGCAGTTCTTC.

The chain recombines TRBV14 with TRBJ1-2, with 7 positions matching TRBD1. Trimming cost V 1 base and J 4 bases; bases outside gene matches: 15. Germline V lookup: CDR1 SGHDN, CDR2 FVKESK. This CDR3 region has 18 residues. CDR3 loop: CASSQVRQGLRVSYGYTF. The CDR3, as DNA: TGTGCCAGCAGCCAAGTCCGACAGGGTCTCCGTGTGAGCTATGGCTACACCTTC.

The CDR3 DNA follows: TGTGCCAGCAGGGAGGAGAATGAGCAGTTCTTC. This codes for CASREENEQFF. The V call is TRBV6-1, the J call TRBJ2-1; possibly TRBD2 for D (5 bases). The CDR3 is 11 amino acids. With 6 bases removed from V and 7 bases from J, the gap between germline ends came to 7 bases. Per the germline V gene, CDR1 is MNHNS and CDR2 is SASEGT.

This chain connects TRBV4-3 to TRBJ1-1; D not certain. The V and J ends lost 0 bases and 7 bases respectively, with 12 bases between them. Germline CDR1 LGHNA, CDR2 YSLEER. The CDR3 is made up of 14 amino acids. This CDR3 reads CASSQDRGSLEAFF. The CDR3 nucleotides read TGCGCCAGCAGCCAAGATAGAGGTAGCCTTGAAGCTTTCTTT.

The chain links TRBV5-6 to TRBJ1-5; D is unclear. CDR1 is SGHDT, CDR2 YYEEEE, per germline. V lost 4 bases and J 5 bases, leaving 10 bases between the germline ends. This CDR3 is 13 amino acids long. For the CDR3, the DNA is TGTGCCAGCAGCGCGCTCGGTGATCAGCCCCAGCATTTT. Amino acids: CASSALGDQPQHF.

Here the CDR3 DNA reads TGTGCCAGTAGTATCCTAGCGGCTAGCACAGATACGCAGTATTTT. Its protein is CASSILAASTDTQYF. The V and J genes are TRBV19 and TRBJ2-3, with 7 bases aligning to TRBD2. V shed 3 bases and J 0 bases; nucleotides not matched to a gene: 3. Germline loops: CDR1 LNHDA, CDR2 SQIVND (reference sequence). The CDR3 is made up of 15 amino acids. The whole variable domain, remainder taken from reference TRBV19 and TRBJ2-3, is DGGITQSPKYLFRKEGQNVTLSCEQNLNHDAMYWYRQDPGQGLRLIYYSQIVNDFQKGDIAEGYSVSREKKESFPLTVTSAQKNPTAFYLCASSILAASTDTQYFGPGTRLTVL.

The DNA of the CDR3 is TGTGCCAGCAGCTCCGGGACAGGGGAGCAGTACTTC. Amino acid sequence: CASSSGTGEQYF. The J gene is TRBJ2-7, the V gene TRBV7-2; TRBD1 matches at 9 bases. CDR3 length: 12 residues. The trim removed 4 bases at V and 7 bases at J, leaving 2 bases unmatched. Germline-derived CDR1 and CDR2 are SGHTA and FQGNSA.

This clone was detected once. The chain is built from TRBV30 and TRBJ1-1, with 7 nucleotides matching TRBD1. The trim removed 5 bases at V and 0 bases at J, leaving 9 bases unmatched. Germline V CDR1 and CDR2: GTSNPN, SVGIG (reference sequence). This CDR3 has 15 residues. The chain's CDR3 is CAWEGQHSMNTEAFF. The CDR3 bases are TGTGCCTGGGAGGGACAGCACTCTATGAACACTGAAGCTTTCTTT.

This chain connects TRBV5-1 to TRBJ2-2; TRBD2 matches at 9 bases. Germline V gives CDR1 SGHRS, CDR2 YFSETQ. V shed 3 bases, J shed 6 bases, and the junction held 6 bases outside the gene matches. The CDR3 length is 15 residues. CDR3 loop: CASSSGTSFPGELFF. In nucleotides, the CDR3 is TGCGCCAGCAGCTCGGGGACTAGCTTTCCCGGGGAGCTGTTTTTT.

CDR3 residues: CASSGTSGGAMSETQYF. In DNA form, the CDR3 reads TGTGCCAGCAGTGGGACTAGCGGGGGGGCCATGTCAGAGACCCAGTACTTC. The chain joins TRBV6-1 to TRBJ2-5; 15 positions agree with TRBD2. The length of the CDR3 is 17 residues. Germline loops: CDR1 MNHNS, CDR2 SASEGT. The V and J ends lost 4 bases and 4 bases, in that order; junction bases with no gene match: 7.

V usage is TRBV5-6 and J usage is TRBJ2-2, with 11 nucleotides matching TRBD2. CDR3 length: 17 residues. The ends lost 3 bases at V and 1 base at J; junction bases unmatched: 5. CDR1 SGHDT and CDR2 YYEEEE come from the germline V gene. CDR3 sequence: CASSYLAGGMNTGELFF. The CDR3, as DNA: TGTGCCAGCAGCTATTTAGCGGGGGGGATGAACACCGGGGAGCTGTTTTTT.

The chain recombines TRBV19 with TRBJ1-3; D gene uncertain. This CDR3 comprises 16 residues. CDR1 and CDR2 (germline): LNHDA, SQIVND (reference sequence). V shed 3 bases and J shed 0 bases, with 12 bases lying between them. The DNA for the CDR3 is TGTGCCAGTAGTATCTCGGATAGGAGCTCTGGAAACACCATATATTTT. It codes for CASSISDRSSGNTIYF.